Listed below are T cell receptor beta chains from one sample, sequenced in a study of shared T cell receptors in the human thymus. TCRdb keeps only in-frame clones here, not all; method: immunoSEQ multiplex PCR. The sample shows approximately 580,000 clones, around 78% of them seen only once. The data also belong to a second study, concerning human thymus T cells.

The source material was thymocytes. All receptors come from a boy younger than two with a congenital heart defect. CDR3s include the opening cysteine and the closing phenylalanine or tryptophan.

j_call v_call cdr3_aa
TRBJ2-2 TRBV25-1 CASSVGQGPAGELFF
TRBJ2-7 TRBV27 CASSLGSSISYEQYF
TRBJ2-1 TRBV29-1 CSVEDVGLAGVLVETAGRYNEQFF
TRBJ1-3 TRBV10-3 CAISRVIGNTIYF
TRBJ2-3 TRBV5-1 CASSCPPDTWGTDTQYF
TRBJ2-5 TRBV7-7 CASSPTTSGKKTQYF
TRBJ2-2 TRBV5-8 CASSTGTSANTGELFF
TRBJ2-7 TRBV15 CATSRVSGDRSSSYEQYF
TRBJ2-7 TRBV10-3 CAISAAGGFYEQYF
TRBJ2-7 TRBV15 CATSSSGTGGSEQYF
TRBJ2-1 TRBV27 CASSPEGAGDEQFF
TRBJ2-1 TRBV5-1 CASSLFGSVHNEQFF
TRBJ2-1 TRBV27 CASSFSGTSGNNEQFF
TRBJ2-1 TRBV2 CASSGDRGVSEQFF